This T cell receptor beta chain was identified in a study of cytomegalovirus exposure and HLA in healthy donors. Study conclusions and caveats: V- and J-gene trimming of TCR beta was linked (in a later analysis) to a missense DCLRE1C variant.

Comments on this clone: Antigen unknown.

Amplification used 60 Vbeta primers and 13 Jbeta primers. This table comes from immunoSEQ multiplex PCR, and its TCRdb copy is limited to in-frame clones, with some not included. The sample lists 150,000 or so clones; around 82% were seen once. This CDR3 region has 15 residues. The germline V gene encodes CDR1 SGHNT and CDR2 YYREEE (reference sequence). V lost 6 bases and J lost 2, with 17 bases in between. The chain links TRBV5-4 to TRBJ1-2; no clear D gene. The sequenced sample was PBMCs. This clonotype was obtained from a woman aged 45-65 years in good health and CMV-seropositive. The CDR3: CASTIRAGVNYGYTF. The CDR3 coding sequence is TGTGCCAGCACCATTCGCGCCGGGGTAAACTATGGCTACACCTTC.